The TCR beta chain under discussion was sequenced for a study of spatial heterogeneity in lung cancer. Study context: Detection consistently yielded more beta chains than alpha chains. Study-wide results and limits: Ubiquitous expanded tumor TCRs were observed in blood more at resection than follow-up.

Many counts were recorded for this clonotype. No antigen is known for it. Germline V gene data show CDR1 as SGHTA and CDR2 as FQGNSA. Trimming removed 2 bases from V and 3 bases from J, with 12 bases in between. CDR3 length: 15 residues. Specified time point: sample taken at primary tumor resection. Unsorted whole RNA of tumor, nontumor lung or frozen PBMC was sequenced. In the library, each TCR cDNA molecule bore its own unique molecular identifier. TCRdb independently ran MiXCR on the 5' RACE reads; one entry per CDR3 protein. The sample has 65,000 to 85,000 distinct CDR3 sequences; about a fifth are singletons.

This TCR derives from a male donor with early-stage non-small cell lung cancer. The genes are TRBV7-2 and TRBJ2-3; D assignment may be TRBD1 or TRBD2 (5 bases each). The source material was PBMCs, sampled at surgery. CDR3 DNA: TGTGCCAGCAGCTTACGAGGGACCCCGACAGATACGCAGTATTTT. Amino acids: CASSLRGTPTDTQYF.